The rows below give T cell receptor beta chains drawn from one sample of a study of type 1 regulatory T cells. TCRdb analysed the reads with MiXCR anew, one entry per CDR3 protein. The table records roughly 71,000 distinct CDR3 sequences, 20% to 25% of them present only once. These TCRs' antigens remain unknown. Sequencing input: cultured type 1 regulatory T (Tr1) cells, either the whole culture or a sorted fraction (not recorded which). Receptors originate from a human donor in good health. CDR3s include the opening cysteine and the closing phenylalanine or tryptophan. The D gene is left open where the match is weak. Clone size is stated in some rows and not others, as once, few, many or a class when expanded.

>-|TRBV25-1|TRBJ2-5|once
CASSDSKTQYF
TGTGCCAGCAGTGATAGTAAGACCCAGTACTTC
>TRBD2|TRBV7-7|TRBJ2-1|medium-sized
CASSLGLASYNEQFF
TGTGCTAGCAGCTTGGGACTAGCCTCCTACAATGAGCAGTTCTTC
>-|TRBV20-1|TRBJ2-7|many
CSARASEGAKNEQYF
TGCAGTGCTAGGGCTTCGGAGGGGGCGAAGAACGAGCAGTACTTC
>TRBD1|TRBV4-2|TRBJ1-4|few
CASSQDGTAEKLFF
TGTGCCAGCAGCCAGGACGGGACAGCGGAAAAACTGTTTTTT
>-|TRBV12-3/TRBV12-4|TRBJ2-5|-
CASSLRRIETQYF
TGTGCCAGCAGTTTAAGGAGGATCGAGACCCAGTACTTC
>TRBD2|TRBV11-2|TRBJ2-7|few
CASSRPLAGGSYEQYF
TGTGCCAGCAGCCGACCCCTAGCGGGGGGCTCCTACGAGCAGTACTTC
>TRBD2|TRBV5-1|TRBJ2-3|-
CASSTGGRGTDTQYF
TGCGCCAGCAGTACCGGAGGGAGGGGCACAGATACGCAGTATTTT
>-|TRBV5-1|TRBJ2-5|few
CASSLYSVQETQYF
TGCGCCAGCAGCTTGTACTCCGTCCAAGAGACCCAGTACTTC
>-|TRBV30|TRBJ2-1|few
CAWSDWAIDEQFF
TGTGCCTGGAGCGATTGGGCTATCGATGAGCAGTTCTTC
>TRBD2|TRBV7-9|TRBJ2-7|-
CASSPYRRELEQYF
TGTGCCAGCAGCCCTTACAGGCGGGAGCTCGAGCAGTACTTC
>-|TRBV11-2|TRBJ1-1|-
CASSLFTQGGVEAFF
TGTGCCAGCAGCTTATTCACCCAGGGAGGAGTTGAAGCTTTCTTT
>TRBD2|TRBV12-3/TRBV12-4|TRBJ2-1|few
CASSGTRALGEQFF
TGTGCCAGCAGTGGGACTAGGGCCCTCGGGGAGCAGTTCTTC
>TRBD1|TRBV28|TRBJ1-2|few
CASSSPFGGGGYTF
TGTGCCAGCAGTTCACCCTTCGGAGGGGGCGGCTACACCTTC
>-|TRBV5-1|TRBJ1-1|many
CASSHRGPDTEAFF
TGCGCCAGCAGCCACAGAGGGCCGGACACTGAAGCTTTCTTT
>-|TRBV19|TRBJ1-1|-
CASSINPLAEAFF
TGTGCCAGTAGTATAAACCCCCTAGCTGAAGCTTTCTTT
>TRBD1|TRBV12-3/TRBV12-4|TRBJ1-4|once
CASRWTGEGEKLSF
TGTGCCAGCAGGTGGACAGGGGAAGGCGAAAAACTGTCTTTT
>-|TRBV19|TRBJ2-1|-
CASSIIGGPNEQFF
TGTGCCAGTAGTATAATCGGTGGTCCCAATGAGCAGTTCTTC
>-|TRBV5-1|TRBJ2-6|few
CASSLDGGRINVLTF
TGCGCCAGCAGCCTCGACGGTGGGAGGATCAACGTCCTGACTTTC
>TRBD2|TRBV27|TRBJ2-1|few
CASSSRLAGTLNEQFF
TGTGCCAGCAGTTCCCGACTAGCGGGAACGTTGAATGAGCAGTTCTTC
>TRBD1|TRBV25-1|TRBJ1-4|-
CASNRGPNEKLFF
TGTGCCAGCAACAGGGGTCCTAATGAAAAACTGTTTTTT
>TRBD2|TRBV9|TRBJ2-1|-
CASSATTSGTAEQFF
TGTGCCAGCAGCGCTACGACTAGCGGGACTGCCGAGCAGTTCTTC
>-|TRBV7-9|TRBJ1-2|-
CASSLAGNGYTF
TGTGCCAGCAGCTTAGCCGGGAATGGCTACACCTTC
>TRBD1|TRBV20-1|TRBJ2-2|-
CSAKDRAAGELFF
TGCAGTGCAAAGGACAGGGCTGCCGGGGAGCTGTTTTTT
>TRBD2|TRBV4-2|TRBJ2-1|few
CASSQEWLAGDREQFF
TGTGCCAGCAGCCAAGAGTGGCTAGCGGGAGACCGGGAGCAGTTCTTC
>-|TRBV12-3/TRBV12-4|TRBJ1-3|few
CASSHRVGNTIYF
TGTGCCAGCAGTCACAGGGTCGGAAACACCATATATTTT
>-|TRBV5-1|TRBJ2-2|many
CASSLGGLIGELFF
TGCGCCAGCAGCTTAGGCGGGTTGATCGGGGAGCTGTTTTTT
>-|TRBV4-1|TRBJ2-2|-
CASSQVVTGELFF
TGCGCCAGCAGCCAAGTCGTGACCGGGGAGCTGTTTTTT
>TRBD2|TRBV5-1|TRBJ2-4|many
CASSTSGTSDGIQYF
TGCGCCAGCAGCACTTCGGGGACTAGCGACGGCATTCAGTACTTC
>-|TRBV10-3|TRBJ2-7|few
CAISEALYEQYF
TGTGCCATCAGTGAGGCACTCTACGAGCAGTACTTC
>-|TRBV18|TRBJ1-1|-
CASSPLRNAQGEAFF
TGTGCCAGCTCACCCCTGCGTAACGCCCAGGGCGAAGCTTTCTTT
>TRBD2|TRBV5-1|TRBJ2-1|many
CASSLRSGSQNNEQFF
TGCGCCAGCAGCTTGCGTAGCGGGAGCCAGAACAATGAGCAGTTCTTC
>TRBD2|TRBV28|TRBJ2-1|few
CASSLFTSGSYNEQFF
TGTGCCAGCAGTTTATTTACTAGCGGATCCTACAATGAGCAGTTCTTC
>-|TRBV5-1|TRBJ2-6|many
CASSLTGAGANVLTF
TGCGCCAGCAGCCTCACAGGTGCTGGGGCCAACGTCCTGACTTTC
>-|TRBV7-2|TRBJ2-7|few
CASTPRGQTYEQYF
TGTGCCAGCACTCCTCGAGGACAGACCTACGAGCAGTACTTC
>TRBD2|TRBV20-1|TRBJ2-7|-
CSAIQREAAQYF
TGCAGTGCTATTCAGCGGGAGGCCGCGCAGTACTTC
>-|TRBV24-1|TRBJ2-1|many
CATSDFAGTEQFF
TGTGCCACCAGTGATTTCGCCGGGACTGAGCAGTTCTTC
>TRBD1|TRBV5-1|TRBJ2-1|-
CASTYTGQAPYNEQFF
TGCGCCAGCACCTATACCGGACAGGCACCCTACAATGAGCAGTTCTTC
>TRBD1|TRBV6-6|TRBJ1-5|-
CASSYSGQGGNQPQHF
TGTGCCAGCAGTTACTCGGGTCAGGGGGGCAATCAGCCCCAGCATTTT
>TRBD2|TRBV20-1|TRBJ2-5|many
CSPSASGQETQYF
TGCAGCCCCTCGGCTAGCGGCCAAGAGACCCAGTACTTC
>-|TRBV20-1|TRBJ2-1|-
CSAAKFDEQFF
TGCAGTGCGGCGAAGTTCGATGAGCAGTTCTTC
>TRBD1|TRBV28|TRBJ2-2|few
CASSRGGVTGELFF
TGTGCCAGCAGCAGAGGGGGCGTCACCGGGGAGCTGTTTTTT
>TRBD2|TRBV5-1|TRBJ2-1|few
CASSPASGSNEQFF
TGCGCCAGCAGCCCAGCTAGCGGGAGCAATGAGCAGTTCTTC
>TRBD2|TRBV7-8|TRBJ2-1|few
CASSLVGGSLGNEQFF
TGTGCCAGCAGCCTAGTGGGCGGGAGTCTTGGTAATGAGCAGTTCTTC
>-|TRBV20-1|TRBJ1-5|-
CSALDGRSNQPQHF
TGCAGTGCTCTAGACGGACGCAGCAATCAGCCCCAGCATTTT
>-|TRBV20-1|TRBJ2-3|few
CSARVGAGKPTDTQYF
TGCAGTGCTAGAGTCGGAGCGGGTAAACCCACAGATACGCAGTATTTT
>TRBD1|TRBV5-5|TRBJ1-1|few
CASSRTGDWAFF
TGTGCCAGCAGCCGGACAGGGGATTGGGCTTTCTTT
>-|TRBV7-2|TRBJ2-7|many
CASSFGQYQSSEQYF
TGTGCCAGCAGCTTCGGACAGTACCAGTCCAGCGAGCAGTACTTC
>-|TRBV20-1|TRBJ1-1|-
CSTPGTSNTEAFF
TGCAGTACTCCCGGGACATCGAACACTGAAGCTTTCTTT
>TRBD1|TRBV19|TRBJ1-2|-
CASSLMQGGDGYTF
TGTGCCAGTAGTCTGATGCAGGGGGGAGATGGCTACACCTTC
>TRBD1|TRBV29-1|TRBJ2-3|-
CSVDDRAATDTQYF
TGCAGCGTAGATGACAGGGCCGCCACAGATACGCAGTATTTT
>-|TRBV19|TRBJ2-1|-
CASRPSGHEQFF
TGTGCCAGTAGGCCTTCGGGGCATGAGCAGTTCTTC
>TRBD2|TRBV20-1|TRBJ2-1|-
CSVSGIRNEQFF
TGCAGTGTGAGCGGGATACGAAATGAGCAGTTCTTC